The clone carrying this T cell receptor beta chain was counted between two and nine times. Its antigen remains unknown. This entry is derived from a study of cytomegalovirus exposure and HLA in healthy donors. Findings of the study overall: TCR beta chains associated with HLA were, in a later analysis, more clonally expanded than equally common others.

Germline CDR1 SQVTM, CDR2 ANQGSEA. V dropped 7 bases and J dropped 3; count of bases not matched to a gene: 4. The CDR3 loop spans 12 amino acids. It was with 60 Vbeta and 13 Jbeta primers that the PCR ran. TCRdb keeps only in-frame clones here, not all; method: immunoSEQ multiplex PCR. The sample includes about 100,000 clones, roughly 82% of them seen just once. This clonotype originated in a woman in her late teens or twenties in good health and CMV-seronegative. The genes are TRBV29-1 and TRBJ2-5; 8 nucleotides agree with TRBD1. Sequences were obtained from PBMCs. The DNA for the CDR3 is TGCAGCGCTAACAGGGGGAAAGAGACCCAGTACTTC. Protein: CSANRGKETQYF.